This T cell receptor (beta chain) was profiled in a study of neurological immune-mediated disorders. 5'RACE generated cDNA with 10-nucleotide random UMIs. MiXCR, run by TCRdb on the 5' RACE reads, gives a single entry per CDR3 protein. The table shows fewer than 90,000 distinct CDR3 sequences, with over 9% occurring only once. Study-wide results and limits: No CDR3 amino acid sequences were shared by expanded clones across subjects, suggesting private repertoires in all groups. Expansion of TCR clones was greatest in HTLV-1-associated myelopathy and smallest in multiple sclerosis, where it fell below that of healthy controls.

Germline V gene sequence: CDR1 LGHDT, CDR2 YNNKEL (reference sequence). The J segment lost 1 base and the V segment lost 4 bases, leaving 10 bases of the junction unmatched. There are 18 residues in the CDR3. This clonotype has at least ten counts. Its antigen remains unknown. The source material was PBMCs. The chain employs TRBV3-1 and TRBJ2-7; TRBD2 agrees at 13 bases. The clonotype comes from a man aged 40-49 years in good health. DNA for the CDR3: TGTGCCAGCAGCCCGAAGAGACTAGCGGGAGGACGATCCTACGAGCAGTACTTC. Its translation is CASSPKRLAGGRSYEQYF.